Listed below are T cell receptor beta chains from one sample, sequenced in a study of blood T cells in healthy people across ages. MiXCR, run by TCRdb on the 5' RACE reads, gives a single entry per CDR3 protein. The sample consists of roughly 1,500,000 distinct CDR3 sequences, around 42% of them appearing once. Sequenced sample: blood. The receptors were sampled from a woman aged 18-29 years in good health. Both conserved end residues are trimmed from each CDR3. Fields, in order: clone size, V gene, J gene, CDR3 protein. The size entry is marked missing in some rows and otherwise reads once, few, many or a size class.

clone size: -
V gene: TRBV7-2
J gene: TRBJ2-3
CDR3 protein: ASSLLQGGEDTQY

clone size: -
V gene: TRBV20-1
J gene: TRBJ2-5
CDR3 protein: SARHSGNQETQY

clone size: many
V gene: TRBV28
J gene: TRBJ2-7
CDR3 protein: ASSLKVSIEQY

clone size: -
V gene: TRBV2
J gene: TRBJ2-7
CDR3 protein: ASSAPPGLGYEQY

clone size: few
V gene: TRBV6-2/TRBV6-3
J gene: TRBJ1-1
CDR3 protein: ASSQGAGAF

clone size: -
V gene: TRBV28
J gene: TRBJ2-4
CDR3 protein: ASKGGVWVRDIQY

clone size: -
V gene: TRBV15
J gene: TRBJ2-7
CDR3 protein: ATQRDYPYEQY

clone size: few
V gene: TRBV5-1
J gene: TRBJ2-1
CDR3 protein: ASSLGGTGLNEQF

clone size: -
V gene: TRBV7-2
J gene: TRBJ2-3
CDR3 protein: ASPHAQGTDRWDTQY

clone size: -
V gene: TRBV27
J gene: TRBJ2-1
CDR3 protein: ASSFGTAYYNEQF

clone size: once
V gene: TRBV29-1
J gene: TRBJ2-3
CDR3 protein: SVGVGGFTATQY

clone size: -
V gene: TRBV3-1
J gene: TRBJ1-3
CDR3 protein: ASSLSPSGPGNTIY

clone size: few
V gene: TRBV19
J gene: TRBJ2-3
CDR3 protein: ASSVPSGRDLRPDTQY

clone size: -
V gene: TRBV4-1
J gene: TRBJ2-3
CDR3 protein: ASSQKGLAGSTDTQY

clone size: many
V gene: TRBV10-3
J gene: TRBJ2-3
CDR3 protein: AIDAGGPSDTQY

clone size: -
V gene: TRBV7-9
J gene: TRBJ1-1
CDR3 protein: ASSYRGVVNTEAF

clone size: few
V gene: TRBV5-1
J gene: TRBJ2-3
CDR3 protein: ASSYSTDADTQY

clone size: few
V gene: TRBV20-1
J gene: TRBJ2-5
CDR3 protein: SARDDRGPTGETQY

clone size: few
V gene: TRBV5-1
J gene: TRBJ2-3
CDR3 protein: ASSLDESTDTQY

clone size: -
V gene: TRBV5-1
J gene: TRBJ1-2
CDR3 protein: ASSLYGTEGRGGYT

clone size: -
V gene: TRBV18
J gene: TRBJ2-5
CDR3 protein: ASSPHPKETQY

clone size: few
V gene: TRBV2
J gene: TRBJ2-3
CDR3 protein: SSGGDTDTQY

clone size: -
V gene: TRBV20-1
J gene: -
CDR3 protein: SARSGLPSSYNEQY

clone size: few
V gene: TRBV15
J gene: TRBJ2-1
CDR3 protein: ATSGRDLLNEQF